The rows below give T cell receptor beta chains drawn from one sample of a study of cytomegalovirus exposure and HLA in healthy donors. The repertoire was sequenced with immunoSEQ multiplex PCR; TCRdb's copy has only in-frame clones and lacks some. Among 100,000 to 150,000 clones listed, roughly 80% were seen once. The sequenced material came from PBMCs. The source of these receptors is a woman aged 40 to 49 in good health and CMV-seronegative. The CDR3 runs from the conserved cysteine through the conserved F or W. Fields, in order: D gene, V gene, J gene, clone size, CDR3 DNA, CDR3 protein. A D gene is named only where the DNA matches it firmly. A clone size is listed for some rows: how often the clone was seen (once, few, many), or a class if it is expanded.

NA	TRBV14	TRBJ1-3	NA	TGTGCCAGCAGCCAAAATCCAGGGGCTGGAAACACCATATATTTT	CASSQNPGAGNTIYF
TRBD1	TRBV7-6	TRBJ2-7	NA	TGTGCCAGCAGCTTAGGGACAGGACAGGTTTACGAGCAGTACTTC	CASSLGTGQVYEQYF
TRBD1	TRBV2	TRBJ1-1	NA	TGTGCCTTACATTATCCGGGACAGGGGAGCACTGAAGCTTTCTTT	CALHYPGQGSTEAFF
TRBD2	TRBV6-5	TRBJ2-3	NA	TGTGCCAGCAGTTACGGCGGGAGGGGCACAGGTACGCAGTATTTT	CASSYGGRGTGTQYF
NA	TRBV28	TRBJ1-6	NA	TGTGCCAGCAGCCCCGGAGGTTCACCCCTCCACTTT	CASSPGGSPLHF
TRBD1	TRBV4-1	TRBJ2-3	NA	TGCGCCAGCAGCCAATCTAGGGGGCTGGATACGCAGTATTTT	CASSQSRGLDTQYF
NA	TRBV4-2	TRBJ2-3	NA	TGTGCCAGCAGCCGTCTCCGGAGACTCACAGATACGCAGTATTTT	CASSRLRRLTDTQYF
NA	TRBV7-2	TRBJ1-4	NA	TGTGCCAGCAGTTCCGGACAGACTGCAACTAATGAAAAACTGTTTTTT	CASSSGQTATNEKLFF
NA	TRBV27	TRBJ2-5	NA	TGTGCCAGCACGGGTTGGCGGGGCGGGGAGACCCAGTACTTC	CASTGWRGGETQYF
NA	TRBV5-1	TRBJ2-1	once	TGCGCCAGCAGCCTAAACAGGGCCAGAGGGGATGAGCAGTTCTTC	CASSLNRARGDEQFF
TRBD1	TRBV5-6	TRBJ1-3	NA	TGTGCCAGCAGCTTCCGACAGGGGGCTTCTGGAAACACCATATATTTT	CASSFRQGASGNTIYF
TRBD1	TRBV4-3	TRBJ1-2	NA	TGCGCCAGCAGCCAAGACAGGGGGATGGCTAACTATGGCTACACCTTC	CASSQDRGMANYGYTF
TRBD2	TRBV6-1	TRBJ2-1	NA	TGTGCCAGCAGAGCCGGGACTAGTGGTATCTATGAGCAGTTCTTC	CASRAGTSGIYEQFF
TRBD2	TRBV27	TRBJ2-5	NA	TGTGCCAGCAGTTTAGCGGGAGGGCCAGAGACCCAGTACTTC	CASSLAGGPETQYF
TRBD1	TRBV4-1	TRBJ2-1	NA	TGCGCCAGCAGCCTTTCCGGGACAGGGAGGAATGAGCAGTTCTTC	CASSLSGTGRNEQFF